These 27 T cell receptor beta chains came from one sample sequenced in a study of CD8 T cells in ankylosing spondylitis. Overall study results and limits: What seemed typical of ankylosing spondylitis blood was a TCR beta motif built from roughly eight highly homologous variants.

In TCRdb, the 5' RACE reads were re-called with MiXCR into one record per CDR3 protein. This table has hundreds of thousands of distinct CDR3 sequences, about 10% appearing once. Their specific antigens are unknown. Material: blood, either unsorted or a sorted T cell fraction (not recorded which). The receptors stem from a male donor with ankylosing spondylitis.

This clonotype was seen more than once but under ten times. The rearrangement uses TRBV2 and TRBJ2-7; D is undetermined. This CDR3 region has 13 residues. Trimming shortened V by 2 bases and J by 5 bases, and 10 bases separated the two germline ends. CDR1 SNHLY and CDR2 FYNNEI come from the germline V gene. CDR3 sequence (DNA): TGTGCCAGCAGTGAAATGTTGGACGACGAGCAGTACTTC. Protein product: CASSEMLDDEQYF. Full variable domain (rest looked up from reference TRBV2 and TRBJ2-7): EPEVTQTPSHQVTQMGQEVILRCVPISNHLYFYWYRQILGQKVEFLVSFYNNEISEKSEIFDDQFSVERPDGSNFTLKIRSTKLEDSAMYFCASSEMLDDEQYFGPGTRLTVT.

The V call is TRBV28, the J call TRBJ1-5; the match to TRBD1 covers 8 bases. The CDR3 loop spans 16 amino acids. V trimming: 6 bases; J trimming: 3 bases; junction bases outside the gene matches: 10. Germline CDR1 and CDR2: MDHEN and SYDVKM. CDR3 residues: CASSEVGQDDNQPQHF. CDR3 bases: TGTGCCAGCAGCGAAGTGGGACAGGACGACAATCAGCCCCAGCATTTT.

The chain carries TRBV5-5 and TRBJ2-7; D not resolved. V was cut by 2 bases and J by 0 bases, with 9 bases left in between. Germline values: CDR1 SGHKS, CDR2 YYEKEE (reference sequence). This CDR3 spans 14 amino acids. The CDR3 region is CASSFVSSSYEQYF. Here the CDR3 DNA reads TGTGCCAGCAGCTTTGTTAGTAGCTCCTACGAGCAGTACTTC.

This sequence joins TRBV2 and TRBJ2-7, with D maybe TRBD1 (6 bases). V shed 5 bases and J shed 1 base, with 15 bases lying between them. CDR3 length: 15 amino acids. CDR1 and CDR2 from the germline V gene are SNHLY and FYNNEI. This CDR3 reads CASSRRDIASYEQYF. CDR3 bases: TGTGCCAGCAGTCGCCGGGACATAGCGTCCTACGAGCAGTACTTC.

V usage is TRBV7-2 and J usage is TRBJ2-4; D is undetermined. V was clipped by 3 bases and J by 3 bases, with 6 bases between them. The germline V gene encodes CDR1 SGHTA and CDR2 FQGNSA. The CDR3 length is 13 residues. CDR3 nucleotides: TGTGCCAGCAGCTTTAGGGACAAAAACATTCAGTACTTC. Translating it yields CASSFRDKNIQYF.

This clonotype was counted a few times. The V call is TRBV4-3, the J call TRBJ1-1, with TRBD1 as a possible D gene (5 bases). Germline CDR1 and CDR2: LGHNA and YSLEER. V was trimmed by 3 bases and J by 6 bases, leaving 14 bases between them. The CDR3 spans 14 residues. CDR3 in DNA: TGCGCCAGCAGCCAGGGGGGTCCGGGGTCTGAAGCTTTCTTT. This sequence encodes CASSQGGPGSEAFF.

The chain uses TRBV6-2 or TRBV6-3 and TRBJ2-5; 7 bases are a match to TRBD2. Germline CDR1 and CDR2: MNHEY and SVGEGT. V lost 8 bases and J lost 5; bases outside the gene matches: 8. The CDR3 has 13 amino acids. CDR3 sequence: CASGEGGIETQYF. Written as DNA, the CDR3 is TGTGCCAGCGGGGAGGGAGGAATCGAGACCCAGTACTTC.

This clonotype was seen many times. The chain links TRBV4-3 to TRBJ2-3; D may be TRBD2 (6 bases). The CDR3 length is 17 residues. Germline V gene sequence: CDR1 LGHNA, CDR2 YSLEER. Trimming pared 4 bases from V and 4 bases from J, leaving 21 bases between. CDR3 in DNA: TGCGCCAGCAGCCTGTCCCTGGGACTGCAAATGGCAGATACGCAGTATTTT. Encoded protein: CASSLSLGLQMADTQYF.

This clonotype was observed a few times. The chain links TRBV20-1 to TRBJ1-2; D call uncertain. Trimming shortened V by 6 bases and J by 2 bases, and 10 bases separated the two germline ends. Germline assignment: CDR1 DFQATT and CDR2 SNEGSKA (reference sequence). There are 12 residues in the CDR3. DNA for the CDR3: TGCAGTGCCCCAAGGGAAAACTATGGCTACACCTTC. Its protein is CSAPRENYGYTF.

The chain links TRBV5-1 to TRBJ1-1, with 12 bases aligning to TRBD1. V was pared by 2 bases and J by 1 base, with 3 bases of the junction left unmatched. Germline assignment: CDR1 SGHRS and CDR2 YFSETQ. The CDR3 consists of 16 residues. CDR3 nucleotide sequence: TGCGCCAGCAGCTTAGGGACAGGGGGCTGGAACACTGAAGCTTTCTTT. Its protein is CASSLGTGGWNTEAFF.

This chain joins TRBV6-5 and TRBJ1-1, with a possible D match to TRBD1 (5 bases). The length of the CDR3 is 15 residues. Germline V lookup: CDR1 MNHEY, CDR2 SVGAGI. Trimming stripped 0 bases from V and 0 bases from J, with 8 bases between. The CDR3 spells CASSYSRVVNTEAFF. The DNA of the CDR3 is TGTGCCAGCAGTTACTCCAGGGTGGTGAACACTGAAGCTTTCTTT.

At least ten counts were recorded for this clonotype. This rearrangement joins TRBV20-1 to TRBJ1-4; 8 nucleotides match TRBD1. The CDR3 totals 13 residues. The V and J ends lost 8 bases and 6 bases, in that order; junction bases with no gene match: 8. Germline CDR1 DFQATT, CDR2 SNEGSKA (reference sequence). CDR3 coding DNA: TGCAGTTTCGCAGGGGGCTATTATGAAAAACTGTTTTTT. This translates into CSFAGGYYEKLFF.

This rearrangement joins TRBV28 to TRBJ2-7, with D perhaps matching TRBD1 (6 bases). This CDR3 is built from 14 residues. V lost 6 bases to trimming and J lost 3 bases, with 15 bases between them. CDR1 MDHEN and CDR2 SYDVKM come from the germline V gene. The CDR3 is CASSRTELDYEQYF. CDR3 bases: TGTGCCAGCAGCCGGACAGAGTTGGACTACGAGCAGTACTTC.

The table lists this clonotype with many counts. This chain connects TRBV7-2 to TRBJ1-4; no clear D. The CDR3 spans 13 residues. Trimming pared 1 base from V and 6 bases from J, leaving 6 bases between. Germline CDR1 reads SGHTA; CDR2 reads FQGNSA. The CDR3 DNA is TGTGCCAGCAGCTTAGGGACTCATGAAAAACTGTTTTTT. Protein product: CASSLGTHEKLFF.

This clonotype was counted at least ten times. The chain has TRBV7-2 and TRBJ2-7, with TRBD1 matching over 7 bases. The CDR3 loop spans 14 amino acids. Unmatched junction bases numbered 4, after V lost 5 bases and J lost 0 bases. CDR1 and CDR2 from the germline V gene are SGHTA and FQGNSA. CDR3 in DNA: TGTGCCAGCAGCAAGGGACAGTTCTCCTACGAGCAGTACTTC. It encodes CASSKGQFSYEQYF.

The chain links TRBV20-1 to TRBJ2-7, with 10 bases lining up with TRBD1. The germline V gene has CDR1 DFQATT and CDR2 SNEGSKA (reference sequence). The J segment lost 3 bases and the V segment lost 5 bases, leaving 4 bases of the junction unmatched. The CDR3 is 13 residues long. CDR3: CSAGQGEIYEQYF. CDR3 nucleotide sequence: TGCAGTGCTGGACAGGGGGAAATCTACGAGCAGTACTTC.

The chain is built from TRBV2 and TRBJ1-2; D ambiguous. Trimming left V 4 bases short and J 4 bases short, with 13 bases between. The length of the CDR3 is 14 residues. Germline V gives CDR1 SNHLY, CDR2 FYNNEI. The CDR3 DNA sequence: TGTGCCAGCAGTGCGTGGGGAAGCCCCTATGGCTACACCTTC. Protein product: CASSAWGSPYGYTF.

The chain joins TRBV11-2 to TRBJ2-2; TRBD2 agrees at 12 bases. J lost 7 bases, V lost 1 base, and 10 bases had no gene match. CDR3 size: 18 residues. The V gene's germline CDR1 is SGHAT and CDR2 FQNNGV. The CDR3 DNA sequence: TGTGCCAGCAGCTTAGGGAGGACTAGCGGGAACAGGCACGGGGAGCTGTTTTTT. This sequence encodes CASSLGRTSGNRHGELFF.

This clonotype was counted between two and nine times. V and J are TRBV6-5 and TRBJ2-1; TRBD1 or TRBD2 may be the D gene (6 bases each). The germline CDR1 and CDR2 sequences are MNHEY and SVGAGI. The CDR3 is 15 residues long. V shed 2 bases and J shed 4 bases, with 12 bases lying between them. The CDR3 loop is CASSYIGGIYNEQFF. CDR3 DNA sequence: TGTGCCAGCAGTTACATAGGGGGGATTTACAATGAGCAGTTCTTC.

The rearrangement joins TRBV20-1 to TRBJ1-1; a weak D match, TRBD1 (5 bases). This CDR3 has 15 residues. The V end lost 0 bases, the J end lost 4 bases, and 15 bases lay between the germline ends. In germline, CDR1 is DFQATT, CDR2 SNEGSKA (reference sequence). The CDR3 reads CSARDPPPRGTEAFF. CDR3 coding DNA: TGCAGTGCTAGAGATCCTCCCCCGAGGGGCACTGAAGCTTTCTTT.

V is TRBV7-2 and J is TRBJ2-2; unclear D gene. V lost 5 bases and J 8 bases, leaving 6 bases between the germline ends. Germline V gene lookup returns CDR1 SGHTA and CDR2 FQGNSA. The CDR3 runs to 11 residues. CDR3 coding DNA: TGTGCCAGCAGCCGCCGTGGGGAGCTGTTTTTT. Its translation is CASSRRGELFF. Drawing the rest from reference TRBV7-2 and TRBJ2-2, the complete variable domain is GAGVSQSPSNKVTEKGKDVELRCDPISGHTALYWYRQSLGQGLEFLIYFQGNSAPDKSGLPSDRFSAERTGGSVSTLTIQRTQQEDSAVYLCASSRRGELFFGEGSRLTVL.

This clonotype was picked up a small number of times. The V gene is TRBV3-1, the J gene TRBJ2-7; no firm D call. V was clipped by 3 bases and J by 1 base, with 10 bases between them. The germline V gene has CDR1 LGHDT and CDR2 YNNKEL (reference sequence). The CDR3 runs 14 residues. Written as DNA, the CDR3 is TGTGCCAGCAGCCAGGGGATTCCGTCCTACGAGCAGTACTTC. Residues: CASSQGIPSYEQYF.

The V and J genes are TRBV5-5 and TRBJ2-3; D is undetermined. The CDR3 sequence is 13 residues long. Germline-derived CDR1 and CDR2 are SGHKS and YYEKEE (reference sequence). The ends were cut back, 4 bases at V and 3 bases at J, with 9 bases in the middle. The CDR3 loop reads CASSRPTTDTQYF. The CDR3 region has the DNA TGTGCCAGCAGCCGGCCTACGACAGATACGCAGTATTTT.

This chain joins TRBV24-1 and TRBJ2-5; D may be TRBD1 or TRBD2 (5 bases each). The CDR3 is 15 residues long. Germline V gives CDR1 KGHDR, CDR2 SFDVKD. V was shortened by 6 bases and J by 2 bases, with 15 bases between the two germline ends. CDR3 sequence (DNA): TGTGCCACCAGTCTGGGGAGAGGGGATCAAGAGACCCAGTACTTC. It specifies CATSLGRGDQETQYF.

The sample holds a few counts of this clonotype. The chain employs TRBV20-1 and TRBJ1-2, with 9 bases fitting TRBD1. Germline trimming cut 4 bases from V and 8 bases from J; bases unmatched to any gene: 14. This CDR3 has 15 residues. Germline values: CDR1 DFQATT, CDR2 SNEGSKA (reference sequence). CDR3 sequence (DNA): TGCAGTGCTATGATAACCCCCGGACAGGGGATCGGCTACACCTTC. Translation: CSAMITPGQGIGYTF.

This clonotype was counted a few times. The CDR3 loop reads CSARGTSSPLHF. As DNA, the CDR3 is TGCAGTGCTAGGGGGACCTCTTCACCCCTCCACTTT. The chain joins TRBV20-1 to TRBJ1-6, with D maybe TRBD1 (5 bases). The germline V and J ends were trimmed by 3 bases and 9 bases, with 9 bases remaining between them. CDR3 size: 12 residues. Looked up from germline, CDR1 is DFQATT and CDR2 is SNEGSKA (reference sequence).

The chain couples TRBV11-2 to TRBJ2-5; the D is unclear. This CDR3 comprises 12 residues. Trimming removed 3 bases from V and 5 bases from J, with 7 bases in between. Germline CDR1 is SGHAT and CDR2 is FQNNGV. CDR3 nucleotide sequence: TGTGCCAGCAGCTTTCAGGACGAGACCCAGTACTTC. Translating it yields CASSFQDETQYF.